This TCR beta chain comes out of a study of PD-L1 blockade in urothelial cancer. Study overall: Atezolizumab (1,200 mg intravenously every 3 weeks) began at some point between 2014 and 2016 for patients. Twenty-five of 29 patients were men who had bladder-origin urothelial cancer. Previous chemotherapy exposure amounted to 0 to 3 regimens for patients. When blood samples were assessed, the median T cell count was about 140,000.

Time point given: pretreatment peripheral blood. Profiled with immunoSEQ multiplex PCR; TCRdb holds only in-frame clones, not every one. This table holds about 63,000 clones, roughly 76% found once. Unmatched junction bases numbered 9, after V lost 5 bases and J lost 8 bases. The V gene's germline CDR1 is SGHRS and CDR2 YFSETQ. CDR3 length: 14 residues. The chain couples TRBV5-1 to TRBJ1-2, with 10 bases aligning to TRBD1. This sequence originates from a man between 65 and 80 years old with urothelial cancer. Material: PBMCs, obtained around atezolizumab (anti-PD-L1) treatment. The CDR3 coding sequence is TGCGCCAGCAGTTTCGACAGGGGGCCGGGGGGCTACACCTTC. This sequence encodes CASSFDRGPGGYTF.